Listed below are T cell receptor beta chains from one sample, sequenced in a study of early T cells in non-severe SARS-CoV-2 infection. One entry per CDR3 protein, called by TCRdb with MiXCR from the 5' RACE reads. The table has about 59,000 distinct CDR3 sequences, 10% to 13% seen once. Sequenced material: whole blood. These receptors all come from an adult who was a healthcare worker with PCR-confirmed SARS-CoV-2 infection or an uninfected control (not recorded which). Both conserved end residues are part of each CDR3.

TRBJ1-1,TRBV12-3/TRBV12-4,CATKHRDSRERYTEAFF
TRBJ2-1,TRBV5-1,CASSQPGLNNEQFF
TRBJ2-3,TRBV18,CASSRPQTGADTDTQYF
TRBJ1-2,TRBV20-1,CSARAGANYGYTF
TRBJ1-2,TRBV6-1,CASSEAAGLLSYTF
TRBJ1-3,TRBV10-3,CAISGQPGTSGNTIYF
TRBJ1-4,TRBV20-1,CSARGMVGKLFF
TRBJ2-5,TRBV7-9,CAVLAGGPRQETQYF
TRBJ2-3,TRBV29-1,CSASGGLDTQYF
TRBJ2-7,TRBV11-2,CASSVDGDYEQYF
TRBJ1-1,TRBV2,CASSVRDSVNTEAFF
TRBJ2-1,TRBV6-2/TRBV6-3,CASSYSDRYNEQFF
TRBJ2-7,TRBV28,CASRRAGAGYEQYF
TRBJ1-1,TRBV2,CASSPGGANTEAFF
TRBJ2-3,TRBV7-3,CASSFSFRPDTQYF
TRBJ2-5,TRBV20-1,CSALKASGSETQYF
TRBJ1-1,TRBV7-9,CATEGVRRSFF
TRBJ2-3,TRBV12-3/TRBV12-4,CASRIAGSTDTQYF
TRBJ2-7,TRBV27,CASSLEAGTTSYEQYF
TRBJ2-1,TRBV27,CASRRQGNEQFF
TRBJ2-5,TRBV5-4,CASSPPGTSGGETQYF
TRBJ1-1,TRBV18,CASSYGGGTITEAFF
TRBJ2-1,TRBV18,CASSPPVNWHNEQFF
TRBJ1-1,TRBV12-3/TRBV12-4,CASALQGRGRNTEAFF
TRBJ2-3,TRBV7-2,CASSYRVGGLKDTQYF
TRBJ2-7,TRBV29-1,CSAGGQGPYEQYF
TRBJ2-6,TRBV6-5,CASLRLAGGRTGANVLTF
TRBJ1-3,TRBV13,CASKGSSIGNTIYF
TRBJ2-1,TRBV13,CASSLVSSGGPYNEQFF
TRBJ1-1,TRBV6-5,CASTPRGFGDTEAFF
TRBJ2-5,TRBV20-1,CSARATPQETQYF
TRBJ2-7,TRBV11-2,CASSLDWDARYEQYF
TRBJ1-2,TRBV20-1,CSATGQGNYGYTF
TRBJ2-2,TRBV12-3/TRBV12-4,CASSFSRVKNTGELFF
TRBJ1-1,TRBV29-1,CSVEGGVNTEAFF
TRBJ1-1,TRBV29-1,CSVGGGMNTEAFF
TRBJ2-5,TRBV5-1,CASSFGGAYQETQYF
TRBJ2-7,TRBV20-1,CSARQGTYEQYF
TRBJ1-1,TRBV2,CASSELLIGTNTEAFF
TRBJ2-2,TRBV5-1,CASSPRHGGRTGELFF
TRBJ1-6,TRBV3-1,CASSQGGQRNNSPLHF
TRBJ1-4,TRBV12-3/TRBV12-4,CASSPNDSNEKLFF
TRBJ2-1,TRBV14,CASSQGNRRPNNEQFF
TRBJ2-7,TRBV14,CASSQDLGDEQYF
TRBJ2-1,TRBV5-1,CASSNRKAFPGDEQFF
TRBJ2-3,TRBV12-3/TRBV12-4,CASSPAGFTDTQYF
TRBJ2-7,TRBV12-5,CASGAPEQYF
TRBJ2-3,TRBV20-1,CSARGIYTQYF
TRBJ2-5,TRBV6-6,CASSLGQETQYF
TRBJ2-3,TRBV5-1,CASSVGTGGTDTQYF
TRBJ1-1,TRBV2,CASSPGTGRNTEAFF
TRBJ2-7,TRBV29-1,CSVEWETGGAEQYF
TRBJ1-6,TRBV27,CASSIQDSPLHF
TRBJ1-1,TRBV23-1,CASSQSRAPNTEAFF
TRBJ2-1,TRBV29-1,CSAEGLAGRRSYNEQFF